This T cell receptor beta chain was recovered during a study of blood T cell repertoires in COVID-19. Overall study context: Material from acute and convalescent COVID-19 was sourced from the United States, Italy and Spain.

Clinical histories supplied by participants themselves formed the basis of cohort assignment. In Cohort 3, a recovered donor had either two negative PCRs, clearance, or symptom resolution. Germline loops: CDR1 GTSNPN, CDR2 SVGIG (reference sequence). The CDR3 is made up of 13 amino acids. The ends were cut back, 4 bases at V and 1 base at J, with 10 bases in the middle. Produced via immunoSEQ multiplex PCR; TCRdb's table is partial and in-frame only. This table has 190,000 or so clones, approximately 88% appearing once. The specimen was PBMCs or T cells enriched from blood (not recorded which). The genes are TRBV30 and TRBJ1-1; the D gene is possibly TRBD1 (5 bases). The clonotype was recovered from a woman younger than 35 who had recovered from COVID-19. The CDR3 DNA sequence: TGTGCCTGGACCAAGACAGCGAACACTGAAGCTTTCTTT. Amino acid sequence: CAWTKTANTEAFF. Together with reference TRBV30 and TRBJ1-1, the CDR3 gives the full variable domain: SQTIHQWPATLVQPVGSPLSLECTVEGTSNPNLYWYRQAAGRGLQLLFYSVGIGQISSEVPQNLSASRPQDRQFILSSKKLLLSDSGFYLCAWTKTANTEAFFGQGTRLTVV.